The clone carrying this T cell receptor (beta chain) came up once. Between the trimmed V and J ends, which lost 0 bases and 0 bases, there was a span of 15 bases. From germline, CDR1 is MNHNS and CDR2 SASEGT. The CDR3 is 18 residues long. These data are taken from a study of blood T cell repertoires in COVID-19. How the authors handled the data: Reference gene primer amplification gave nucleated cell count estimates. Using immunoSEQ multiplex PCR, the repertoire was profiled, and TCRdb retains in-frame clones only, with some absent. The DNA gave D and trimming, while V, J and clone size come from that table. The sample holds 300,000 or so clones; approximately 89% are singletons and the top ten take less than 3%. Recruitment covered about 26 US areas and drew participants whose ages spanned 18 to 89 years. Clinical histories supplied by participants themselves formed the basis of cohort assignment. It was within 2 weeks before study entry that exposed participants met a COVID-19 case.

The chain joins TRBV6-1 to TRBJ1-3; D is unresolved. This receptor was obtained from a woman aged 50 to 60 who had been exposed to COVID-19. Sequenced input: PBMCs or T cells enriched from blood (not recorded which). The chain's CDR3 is CASSEARVMRASGNTIYF. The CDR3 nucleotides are TGTGCCAGCAGTGAAGCGCGGGTAATGAGGGCCTCTGGAAACACCATATATTTT.